This T cell receptor beta chain was retrieved from a study of shared clonotypes between healthy human individuals. As for the study in general: The donor pool was made up of a couple of women and a few men aged 18 to 49. Broader study findings: As a rule, naive subsets had a larger estimated richness than memory subsets.

Method: immunoSEQ multiplex PCR; TCRdb's copy keeps in-frame clones and lacks some. This table has a few million clones, 90% to 97% appearing once. The CDR3 length is 15 residues. CDR1 and CDR2 from the germline V gene are SGHRS and YFSETQ. V gave up 4 bases and J gave up 3 bases, with 14 bases separating them. As regards this clone: What it binds is not known.

The sequence came from a man younger than 35 in good health. This chain connects TRBV5-1 to TRBJ1-5, with D tentatively TRBD1 (5 bases). The specimen sequenced was naive CD4+ T cells sorted from blood. Subset: CD45RA+ positively selected. The CDR3 sequence is CASSETGQFNQPQHF. The CDR3 DNA follows: TGCGCCAGCAGCGAAACGGGGCAGTTCAATCAGCCCCAGCATTTT.